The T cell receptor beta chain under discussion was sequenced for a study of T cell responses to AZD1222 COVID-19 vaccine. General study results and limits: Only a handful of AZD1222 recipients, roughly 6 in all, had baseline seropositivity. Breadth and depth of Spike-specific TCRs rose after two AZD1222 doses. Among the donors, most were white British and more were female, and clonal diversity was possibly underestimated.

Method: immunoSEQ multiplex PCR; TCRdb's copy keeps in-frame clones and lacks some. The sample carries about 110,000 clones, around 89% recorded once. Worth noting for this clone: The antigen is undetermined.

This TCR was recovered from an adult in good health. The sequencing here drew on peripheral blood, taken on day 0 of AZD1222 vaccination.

CDR3 DNA sequence: TGTGCCAGCTCACCATTGGATCTAAGACAAATAAATCAGCCCCAGCATTTT. Protein product: CASSPLDLRQINQPQHF. The rearrangement joins TRBV18 to TRBJ1-5; D is undetermined. CDR3 length: 17 residues. Germline loops: CDR1 KGHSH, CDR2 LQKENI. V lost 2 bases and J 4 bases, leaving 18 bases between the germline ends.